The subject of this entry is one T cell receptor beta chain. Antigen unknown. TCRdb passed the 5' RACE reads through MiXCR, listing each CDR3 protein once. The table lists under 300,000 distinct CDR3 sequences, roughly 13% of them singletons. The CDR3 has 15 residues. V dropped 2 bases and J dropped 6; count of bases not matched to a gene: 4. Germline V gene data show CDR1 as KGHDR and CDR2 as SFDVKD. The sample comes from a study of identical twins. Study outcomes and limitations: Researchers caution that invariant MAIT and iNKT cells could partly confound zero-insertion analyses. Clonotypes of the beta chain that were abundant in cord blood carried fewer insertions (memory repertoires showed none).

The sample taken for sequencing was memory (CD45RO+) T cells sorted from blood. The clonotype originates from a woman aged 18 to 35 in good health. The rearrangement joins TRBV24-1 to TRBJ2-3; 10 bases fit TRBD2. CDR3 nucleotide sequence: TGTGCCACCAGTGATTCTAGCGGGAGTGCGGATACGCAGTATTTT. Amino acids: CATSDSSGSADTQYF.